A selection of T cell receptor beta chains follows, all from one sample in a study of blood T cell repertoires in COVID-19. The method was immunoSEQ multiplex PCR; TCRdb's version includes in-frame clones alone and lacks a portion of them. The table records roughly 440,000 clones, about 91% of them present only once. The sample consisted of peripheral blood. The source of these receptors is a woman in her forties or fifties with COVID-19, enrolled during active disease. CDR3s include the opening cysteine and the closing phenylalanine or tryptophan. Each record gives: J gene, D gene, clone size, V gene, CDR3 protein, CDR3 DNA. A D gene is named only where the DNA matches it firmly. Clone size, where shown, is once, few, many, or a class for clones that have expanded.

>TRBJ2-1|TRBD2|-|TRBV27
CASSYWGGNEQFF
TGTGCCAGCAGCTATTGGGGGGGAAATGAGCAGTTCTTC
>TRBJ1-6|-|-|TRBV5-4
CASSLGPGNSPLHF
TGTGCCAGCAGCTTGGGACCGGGAAATTCACCCCTCCACTTT
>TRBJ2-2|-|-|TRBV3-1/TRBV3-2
CASSQERGPNTGELFF
TGTGCCAGCAGCCAAGAGCGGGGACCGAACACCGGGGAGCTGTTTTTT
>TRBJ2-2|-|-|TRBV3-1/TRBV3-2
CASSQGVKGTGELFF
TGTGCCAGCAGCCAAGGCGTTAAGGGGACCGGGGAGCTGTTTTTT
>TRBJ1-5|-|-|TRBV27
CASSPGIYQPQHF
TGTGCCAGCAGTCCAGGGATATATCAGCCCCAGCATTTT
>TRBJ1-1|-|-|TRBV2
CASSVRRDTEAFF
TGTGCCAGCAGTGTAAGACGGGACACTGAAGCTTTCTTT
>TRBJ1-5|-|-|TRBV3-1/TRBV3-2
CASSQRTANQPQHF
TGTGCCAGCAGCCAAAGAACAGCAAATCAGCCCCAGCATTTT
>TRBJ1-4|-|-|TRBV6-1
CASSGAGAGVKEKLFF
TGTGCCAGCAGTGGCGCAGGGGCAGGGGTCAAAGAAAAACTGTTTTTT
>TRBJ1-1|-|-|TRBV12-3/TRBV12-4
CASSLDRSAEAFF
TGTGCCAGCAGTTTAGACAGGAGCGCTGAAGCTTTCTTT
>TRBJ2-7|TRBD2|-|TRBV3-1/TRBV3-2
CASSQLTSGGYEQYF
TGTGCCAGCAGCCAACTGACTAGCGGGGGATACGAGCAGTACTTC
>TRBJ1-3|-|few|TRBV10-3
CATEGSGNTIYF
TGTGCCACCGAGGGTTCTGGAAACACCATATATTTT
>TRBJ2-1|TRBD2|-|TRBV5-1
CASSSPTAGGYNEQFF
TGCGCCAGCAGCTCTCCCACAGCGGGGGGATACAATGAGCAGTTCTTC
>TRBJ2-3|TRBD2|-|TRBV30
CACSTSGGGDTQYF
TGTGCCTGCTCGACTAGCGGGGGAGGAGATACGCAGTATTTT
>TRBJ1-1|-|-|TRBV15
CATSPHAQGRRTEAFF
TGTGCCACCAGTCCACACGCACAGGGACGTCGAACTGAAGCTTTCTTT
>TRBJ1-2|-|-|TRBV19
CASSTFYASDRFYGYTF
TGTGCCAGTAGTACGTTCTACGCCTCAGACAGGTTCTATGGCTACACCTTC
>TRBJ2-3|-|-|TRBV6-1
CASREGVNTDTQYF
TGTGCCAGCAGGGAAGGGGTTAACACAGATACACAGTATTTT
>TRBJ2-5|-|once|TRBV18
CASSPGLKETQYF
TGTGCCAGCTCACCGGGGCTTAAAGAGACCCAGTACTTC
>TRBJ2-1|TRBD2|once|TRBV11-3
CASSPRSGVGNEQFF
TGTGCCAGCAGCCCTCGTAGCGGGGTGGGCAATGAGCAGTTCTTC
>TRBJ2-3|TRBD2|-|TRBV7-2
CASSFRGGDTQYF
TGTGCCAGCAGCTTCCGGGGGGGAGATACGCAGTATTTT
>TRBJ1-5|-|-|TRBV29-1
CSALQGNQPQHF
TGCAGCGCCTTACAGGGAAATCAGCCCCAGCATTTT
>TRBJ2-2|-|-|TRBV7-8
CASSLRTVANTGELFF
TGTGCCAGCAGCCTCCGGACAGTCGCGAACACCGGGGAGCTGTTTTTT
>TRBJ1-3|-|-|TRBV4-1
CASSQLRNRNTIYF
TGCGCCAGCAGCCAACTGCGGAACAGAAACACCATATATTTT
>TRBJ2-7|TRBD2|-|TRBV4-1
CASSQRDLAGGRGTYEQYF
TGCGCCAGCAGCCAGAGGGATCTAGCGGGGGGTAGGGGGACCTACGAGCAGTACTTC
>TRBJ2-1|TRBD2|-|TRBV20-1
CSASTSGRSSYNEQFF
TGCAGTGCTAGTACTAGCGGAAGGAGCTCCTACAATGAGCAGTTCTTC